This T cell receptor (beta chain) originates from a study of vaccination effects on CD4 cells after COVID-19 (dated 2022 in TCRdb). With regard to the full study: Post-vaccine samples across the study were collected a median of 72 days after the second dose, with a range of 14 to 241. In both COVID-19 convalescent patients and infection-naive vaccine recipients, the study compared SARS-CoV-2 spike-specific CD4+ TCR repertoires from before mRNA vaccination with those from after it. The full study included over 8 COVID-19 convalescent patients and several SARS-CoV-2-naive healthy vaccine recipients. Cultures from other donors in the study were sequenced with the Oncomine TCR Beta short-read assay on an Illumina iSeq 100. The research as a whole found: The study was limited by a small number of convalescent patients and lacked early post-infection timepoints. At late post-vaccination timepoints, both infection-induced and vaccine-induced clones showed marked clonal contraction, consistent with waning T cell responses. Among healthy vaccine recipients, nearly all vaccine-induced clones were SARS-CoV-2 mono-reactive, and only 1 of 255 was cross-reactive with common cold coronaviruses.

About this clone itself: No antigen is known for it. Base qualities were left out, and no much larger clone turns up one base away.

V and J are trimmed by 3 bases and 3 bases, and the gene matches miss 8 bases of the junction. CDR1 and CDR2, per the germline V gene (reference sequence), are LGHDT and YNNKEL. The CDR3 sequence holds 15 residues, the cysteine and phenylalanine included. Only the CDR3 part of the read is kept: 45 bases, read in frame from the first base. The ViraFEST assay stimulated PBMC with viral peptide pools and then used TCR sequencing to identify antigen-specific CD4+ T cell clonotypes by expansion. After around eleven days of culture, CD4+ T cells were isolated with the EasySep CD4+ T cell isolation kit. Each participant got two doses of an mRNA SARS-CoV-2 vaccine, either BNT162b2 or mRNA-1273. Healthy vaccine recipients had no prior SARS-CoV-2 infection, confirmed by negative nucleocapsid antibodies before and after vaccination. Some 2 million PBMC per well were cultured in IMDM with approximately 5% human AB serum, 10 IU/ml IL-2 and gentamicin, plus 10 ug/ml peptides. Half of the culture medium was replaced with fresh IL-2-containing medium on days 3 and 7. Unless otherwise noted, each peptide stimulation condition was cultured in triplicate wells. Using Ficoll-Paque Plus gradient centrifugation, PBMC were separated from whole blood and then either used fresh or cryopreserved at -140C. The overlapping peptide pools covered the spike proteins of SARS-CoV-2 and of the common cold coronaviruses HCoV-NL63, HCoV-OC43 and HCoV-229E. Genomic DNA was extracted from cultured CD4+ T cells with the QIAamp micro DNA kit.

Libraries were prepared through the immunoSEQ multiplex PCR assay. DNA from the CD4+ T cells that had been cultured and isolated underwent TCR beta CDR3 sequencing. As for the authors' bioinformatics: Non-productive TCR sequences were removed, reads were trimmed to the CDR3 region, and CDR3s of at least 7 amino acids were retained. The MANAFEST web app was used to pick out antigen-specific clonotypes by comparing their expansion in peptide wells with that in reference cultures. To count as positive, a clone had to show expansion at FDR<0.05 compared with the reference and with all other wells, an odds ratio above 5, and a frequency above 0.1% in two replicate wells. Clonotypes significantly expanded in SARS-CoV-2 spike wells and in at least one common cold coronavirus spike condition were defined as cross-reactive. CDR3 similarity was assessed by Levenshtein distance with the stringdist R package, and unrooted trees were built with ape in R 3.6.1. TCRdb provides this immuneACCESS table in a form limited to in-frame rearrangements. Some clones are lacking; in checked studies, under half of them reflect an unresolved V gene, and why the rest are absent is not known. V and J calls and clone size are given by that table; D and trimming were obtained from the DNA. This sample is represented by about 27,000 clones; roughly four fifths of them were singletons. Of the sample, roughly 1.4% is held by the ten largest clones.

The sequence derives from a human donor who received a COVID-19 vaccine. Some clones in this sample may be carry-over from other donors' samples. Sequencing was performed on CD4+ T cells from PBMCs cultured with HCoV-NL63 spike peptides, taken after COVID-19 vaccination. The sample's cell subset or site label, in plain terms: HCoV-NL63 spike overlapping peptide pool stimulation. The V and J genes are TRBV3-1 (or the pseudogene TRBV3-2) and TRBJ2-7, and 7 bases in between align with TRBD2. The CDR3 reads as follows: CASSQARGVGYEQYF. The nucleotide sequence is given as TGTGCCAGCAGCCAGGCCCGGGGGGTGGGCTACGAGCAGTACTTC.